The rows below give T cell receptor beta chains drawn from one sample of a study of lymphopenia after photon versus proton radiotherapy. Some clones are missing from TCRdb's copy, which holds only in-frame ones; the method was immunoSEQ multiplex PCR. The data contain 70,000 to 95,000 clones, around 82% of them singletons. This sample comprised peripheral blood, obtained from a patient treated with proton-based radiotherapy. The origin of the receptors is a man between 60 and 75 years old with pancreatic cancer. CDR3s include the opening cysteine and the closing phenylalanine or tryptophan. The order of the fields is D gene, J gene, clone size, V gene, CDR3 protein, CDR3 DNA. The D gene is left open where the match is weak. Clone size is not always given. Where it is, it says once, few, many or a class for expanded clones.

>TRBD2|TRBJ2-7|.|TRBV15
CATRGRGDYEQYF
TGTGCCACCAGAGGCCGGGGGGATTACGAGCAGTACTTC
>.|TRBJ2-5|.|TRBV14
CASSQWVVGTQYF
TGTGCCAGCAGCCAGTGGGTCGTCGGGACCCAGTACTTC
>.|TRBJ2-6|.|TRBV5-1
CASSLMSGAGANVLTF
TGCGCCAGCAGCTTGATGTCAGGGGCTGGGGCCAACGTCCTGACTTTC
>.|TRBJ1-5|.|TRBV5-5
CASSFNVMGFQPQHF
TGTGCCAGCAGCTTCAATGTAATGGGATTTCAGCCCCAGCATTTT
>.|TRBJ1-5|.|TRBV18
CASSPSGNQPQHF
TGTGCCAGCTCACCATCTGGGAATCAGCCCCAGCATTTT
>TRBD2|TRBJ2-5|.|TRBV10-3
CAISASGAVQETQYF
TGTGCCATCAGTGCCAGCGGGGCCGTCCAAGAGACCCAGTACTTC
>TRBD1|TRBJ2-5|.|TRBV14
CASSQRRTGKETQYF
TGTGCCAGCAGCCAACGGCGGACAGGGAAAGAGACCCAGTACTTC
>TRBD2|TRBJ2-5|.|TRBV11-1
CASSLAGGLAGQETQYF
TGTGCCAGCAGCTTAGCGGGGGGACTAGCGGGGCAAGAGACCCAGTACTTC
>.|TRBJ2-7|.|TRBV5-4
CASSFRPGSSKEQYF
TGTGCCAGCAGCTTCCGACCGGGGTCCTCTAAAGAGCAGTACTTC
>.|TRBJ1-1|.|TRBV25-1
CASKTGGGTEAFF
TGTGCCAGCAAGACCGGGGGGGGGACTGAAGCTTTCTTT
>.|TRBJ2-5|.|TRBV5-1
CASSLVRQETQYF
TGCGCCAGCAGCTTGGTTAGGCAGGAGACCCAGTACTTC
>.|TRBJ2-7|.|TRBV14
CASSQDGHRVSEQYF
TGTGCCAGCAGCCAAGATGGGCACAGGGTGAGCGAGCAGTACTTC
>.|TRBJ2-2|.|TRBV28
CATQSSGQGYTGELFF
TGTGCCACACAATCCTCAGGGCAGGGGTACACCGGGGAGCTGTTTTTT
>.|TRBJ1-4|.|TRBV30
CAWSTAATNEKLFF
TGTGCCTGGAGTACGGCTGCAACTAATGAAAAACTGTTTTTT
>.|TRBJ2-4|.|TRBV4-2
CASSQDGGDIQYF
TGTGCCAGCAGCCAAGACGGAGGGGACATTCAGTACTTC
>.|TRBJ2-2|once|TRBV11-3
CASSSQDTYTGELFF
TGTGCCAGCAGCTCCCAGGACACCTACACCGGGGAGCTGTTTTTT